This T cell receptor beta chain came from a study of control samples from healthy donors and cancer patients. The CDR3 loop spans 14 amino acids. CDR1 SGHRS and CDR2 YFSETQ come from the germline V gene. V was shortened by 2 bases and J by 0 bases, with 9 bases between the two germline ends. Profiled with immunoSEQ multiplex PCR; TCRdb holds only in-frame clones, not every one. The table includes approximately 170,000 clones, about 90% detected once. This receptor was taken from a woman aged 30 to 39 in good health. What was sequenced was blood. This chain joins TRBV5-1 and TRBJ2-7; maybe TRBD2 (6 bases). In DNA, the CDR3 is TGCGCCAGCAGCTTTAGCGGCAGCTCCTACGAGCAGTACTTC. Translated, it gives CASSFSGSSYEQYF.